The entry below gives a single TCR beta chain sequence along with its context. TCRdb independently ran MiXCR on the RT-PCR reads; one entry per CDR3 protein. This table holds approximately 720,000 distinct CDR3 sequences, around 14% found once. The CDR3 loop spans 15 amino acids. V dropped 3 bases and J dropped 0 bases, with 10 bases sitting between them. The germline V gene has CDR1 KGHSH and CDR2 LQKENI. The source material was memory CD4+ T cells from blood. This chain links TRBV18 with TRBJ2-3, with D unclear. This receptor was obtained from a female donor in good health, serving as a healthy control. The CDR3 protein is CASSPTRISTDTQYF. The CDR3 nucleotides are TGTGCCAGCTCACCCACTCGGATTAGCACAGATACGCAGTATTTT.